A selection of T cell receptor beta chains follows, all from one sample in a study of blood T cell repertoires in COVID-19. This table comes from immunoSEQ multiplex PCR, and its TCRdb copy is limited to in-frame clones, with some not included. The sample contains under 200,000 clones, approximately 90% of which appear only once. Source material: peripheral blood. The source is a man in his forties with active or convalescent COVID-19. CDR3s include the opening cysteine and the closing phenylalanine or tryptophan. The order of the fields is J gene, clone size, V gene, CDR3 protein. Clone size appears in some rows only: once, few, many, or a class for an expanded clone.

J: TRBJ1-3
size: NA
V: TRBV27
CDR3: CASSLRGTGNTIYF

J: TRBJ1-4
size: NA
V: TRBV5-1
CDR3: CASSGETGREKLFF

J: TRBJ2-7
size: NA
V: TRBV4-1
CDR3: CASSPSGGQGTHEQYF

J: TRBJ1-2
size: NA
V: TRBV28
CDR3: CASSSNLGYTF

J: TRBJ2-7
size: once
V: TRBV7-8
CDR3: CASSLAGQGKAWEQYF

J: TRBJ1-3
size: NA
V: TRBV3-1/TRBV3-2
CDR3: CASSQPDRAGNTIYF

J: TRBJ1-3
size: NA
V: TRBV5-1
CDR3: CASSLGPYGSGNTIYF

J: TRBJ1-1
size: NA
V: TRBV27
CDR3: CASSLRGVTEAFF

J: TRBJ1-2
size: NA
V: TRBV9
CDR3: CASSDPRDRVNYGYTF

J: TRBJ2-7
size: NA
V: TRBV27
CDR3: CASSPRQGLAGGGEQYF

J: TRBJ1-1
size: few
V: TRBV7-2
CDR3: CASSFWPREPNTEAFF

J: TRBJ2-6
size: NA
V: TRBV5-1
CDR3: CASSLVRTGGSGANVLTF

J: TRBJ2-7
size: NA
V: TRBV5-1
CDR3: CASSRQDSYEQYF

J: TRBJ1-2
size: NA
V: TRBV5-5
CDR3: CASSLDTGYTF

J: TRBJ2-7
size: NA
V: TRBV6-6
CDR3: CASGQSGEQYF

J: TRBJ1-2
size: NA
V: TRBV30
CDR3: CAWSGKQGNYGYTF

J: TRBJ2-3
size: few
V: TRBV24-1
CDR3: CATSDRRTSGRGSDTQYF

J: TRBJ2-7
size: NA
V: TRBV5-1
CDR3: CASSLTGQGALEQYF

J: TRBJ2-7
size: many
V: TRBV6-5
CDR3: CASTGKASGYEQYF

J: TRBJ2-3
size: NA
V: TRBV11-2
CDR3: CASSWLGADTQYF

J: TRBJ1-1
size: NA
V: TRBV9
CDR3: CASSVAGITEAFF

J: TRBJ2-7
size: NA
V: TRBV6-5
CDR3: CASGLQGAPYEQYF

J: TRBJ2-1
size: NA
V: TRBV19
CDR3: CASSILAGGFSSYNEQFF

J: TRBJ1-1
size: NA
V: TRBV6-5
CDR3: CASGVQVNTEAFF

J: TRBJ1-1
size: NA
V: TRBV5-5
CDR3: CASSPSQATLNTEAFF

J: TRBJ1-2
size: NA
V: TRBV28
CDR3: CASSLGGSGYTF

J: TRBJ2-7
size: once
V: TRBV2
CDR3: CASSGTGILYEQYF

J: TRBJ1-5
size: NA
V: TRBV6-2/TRBV6-3
CDR3: CASSYSVSQPQHF

J: TRBJ1-1
size: NA
V: TRBV29-1
CDR3: CSVENVTGVKTEAFF

J: TRBJ1-5
size: NA
V: TRBV15
CDR3: CATGRDREQPQHF

J: TRBJ1-2
size: NA
V: TRBV19
CDR3: CASQQGWAGYTF

J: TRBJ2-3
size: NA
V: TRBV28
CDR3: CASSLSTGDVYF

J: TRBJ1-3
size: NA
V: TRBV7-8
CDR3: CASSLSQGNTIYF

J: TRBJ1-2
size: NA
V: TRBV6-5
CDR3: CASSLNSPNYGYTF

J: TRBJ1-4
size: NA
V: TRBV28
CDR3: CASSNTDRVKEKLFF

J: TRBJ2-7
size: NA
V: TRBV6-6
CDR3: CASSRGTSGIRAYEQYF

J: TRBJ2-5
size: NA
V: TRBV25-1
CDR3: CASSDLDRQETQYF

J: TRBJ2-5
size: NA
V: TRBV25-1
CDR3: CASSDRQEIGVAETQYF

J: TRBJ1-3
size: NA
V: TRBV19
CDR3: CASDRTGNTIYF

J: TRBJ2-2
size: NA
V: TRBV6-4
CDR3: CASSSGANTGELFF

J: TRBJ1-1
size: NA
V: TRBV29-1
CDR3: CSVAGRMNTEAFF

J: TRBJ1-5
size: NA
V: TRBV10-3
CDR3: CAISDRGQGQPQHF

J: TRBJ1-3
size: NA
V: TRBV6-2/TRBV6-3
CDR3: CASSFYSGNTIYF

J: TRBJ2-7
size: NA
V: TRBV3-1/TRBV3-2
CDR3: CASSQELAASYEQYF

J: TRBJ1-2
size: few
V: TRBV7-2
CDR3: CASSLGGAANYGYTF

J: TRBJ1-2
size: NA
V: TRBV7-2
CDR3: CASSSRTGTGVYTF

J: TRBJ2-3
size: once
V: TRBV28
CDR3: CASSLLAGFTDTQYF

J: TRBJ2-7
size: NA
V: TRBV7-2
CDR3: CASSLGTISYEQYF

J: TRBJ2-5
size: NA
V: TRBV5-1
CDR3: CASSPWTSGRKETQYF

J: TRBJ1-4
size: NA
V: TRBV19
CDR3: CASSGTGVYTQTNEKLFF

J: TRBJ1-1
size: NA
V: TRBV5-1
CDR3: CASSLGPGPNTEAFF

J: TRBJ2-5
size: NA
V: TRBV5-5
CDR3: CASSLAQNQETQYF

J: TRBJ1-1
size: NA
V: TRBV7-7
CDR3: CATEPPTGNTEAFF

J: TRBJ2-6
size: NA
V: TRBV28
CDR3: CASTDRASGANVLTF

J: TRBJ2-5
size: NA
V: TRBV19
CDR3: CASSILGGGDQYF